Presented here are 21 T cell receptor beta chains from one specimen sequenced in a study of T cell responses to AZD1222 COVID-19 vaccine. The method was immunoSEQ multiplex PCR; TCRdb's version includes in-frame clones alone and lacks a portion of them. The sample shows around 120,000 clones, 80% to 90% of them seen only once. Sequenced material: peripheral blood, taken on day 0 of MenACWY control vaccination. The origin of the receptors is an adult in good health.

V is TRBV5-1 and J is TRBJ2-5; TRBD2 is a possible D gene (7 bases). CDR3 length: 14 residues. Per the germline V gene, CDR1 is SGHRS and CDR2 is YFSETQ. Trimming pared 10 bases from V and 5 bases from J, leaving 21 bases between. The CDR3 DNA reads TGCGCCTCCTATCCGGGGGGCTTGGGGGAGACCCAGTACTTC. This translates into CASYPGGLGETQYF.

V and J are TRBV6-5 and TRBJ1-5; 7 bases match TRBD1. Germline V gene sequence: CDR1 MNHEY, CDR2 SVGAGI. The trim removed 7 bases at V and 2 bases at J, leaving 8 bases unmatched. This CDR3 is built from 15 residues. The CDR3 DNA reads TGTGCCAGCACCCAACACAGGGGAGGCAATCAGCCCCAGCATTTT. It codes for CASTQHRGGNQPQHF.

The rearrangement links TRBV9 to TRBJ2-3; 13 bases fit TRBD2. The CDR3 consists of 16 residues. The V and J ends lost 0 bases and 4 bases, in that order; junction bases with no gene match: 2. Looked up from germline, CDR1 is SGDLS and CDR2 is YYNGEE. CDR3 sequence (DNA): TGTGCCAGCAGCGTAGGGACTAGCGGGAGTTCAGATACGCAGTATTTT. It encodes CASSVGTSGSSDTQYF.

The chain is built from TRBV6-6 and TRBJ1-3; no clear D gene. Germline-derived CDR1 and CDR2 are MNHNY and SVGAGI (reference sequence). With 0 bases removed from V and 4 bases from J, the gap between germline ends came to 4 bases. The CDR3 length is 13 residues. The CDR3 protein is CASSYSDGNTIYF. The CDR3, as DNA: TGTGCCAGCAGTTACTCGGACGGAAACACCATATATTTT.

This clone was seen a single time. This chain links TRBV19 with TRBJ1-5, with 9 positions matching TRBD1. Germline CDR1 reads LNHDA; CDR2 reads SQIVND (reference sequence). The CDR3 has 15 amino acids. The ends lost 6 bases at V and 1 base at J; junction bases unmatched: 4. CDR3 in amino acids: CASSVGQGSNQPQHF. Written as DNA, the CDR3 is TGTGCCAGTAGCGTGGGACAGGGAAGCAATCAGCCCCAGCATTTT.

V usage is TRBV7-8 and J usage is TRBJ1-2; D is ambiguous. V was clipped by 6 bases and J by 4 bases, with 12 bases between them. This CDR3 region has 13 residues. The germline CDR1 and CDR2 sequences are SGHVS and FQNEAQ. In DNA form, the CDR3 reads TGTGCCAGCAGGCCAAGCCCTAGCTATGGCTACACCTTC. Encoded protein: CASRPSPSYGYTF.

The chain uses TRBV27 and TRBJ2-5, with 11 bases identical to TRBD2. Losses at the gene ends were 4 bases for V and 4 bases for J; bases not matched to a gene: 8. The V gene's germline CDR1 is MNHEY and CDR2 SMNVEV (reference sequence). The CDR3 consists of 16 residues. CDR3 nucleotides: TGTGCCAGCAGTTCCCGGATAGCGGGAGGGCCAGAGACCCAGTACTTC. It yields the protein CASSSRIAGGPETQYF.

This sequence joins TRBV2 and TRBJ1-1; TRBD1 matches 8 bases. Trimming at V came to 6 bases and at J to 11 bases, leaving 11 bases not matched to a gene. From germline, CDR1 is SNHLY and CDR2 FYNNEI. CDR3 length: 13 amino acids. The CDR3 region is CASSPGQGGDAFF. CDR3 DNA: TGTGCCAGCAGCCCAGGACAGGGCGGAGACGCTTTCTTT.

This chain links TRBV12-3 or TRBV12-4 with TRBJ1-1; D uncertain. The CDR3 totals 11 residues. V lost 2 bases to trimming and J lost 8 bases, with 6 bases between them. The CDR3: CASSLRVEAFF. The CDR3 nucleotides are TGTGCCAGCAGTTTACGGGTAGAAGCTTTCTTT.

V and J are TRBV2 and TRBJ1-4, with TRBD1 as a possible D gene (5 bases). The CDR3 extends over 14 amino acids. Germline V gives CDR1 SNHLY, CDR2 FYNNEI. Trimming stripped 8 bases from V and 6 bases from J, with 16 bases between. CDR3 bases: TGTGCCAGCCTGCTCCAATCGGGGGATGAAAAACTGTTTTTT. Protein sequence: CASLLQSGDEKLFF.

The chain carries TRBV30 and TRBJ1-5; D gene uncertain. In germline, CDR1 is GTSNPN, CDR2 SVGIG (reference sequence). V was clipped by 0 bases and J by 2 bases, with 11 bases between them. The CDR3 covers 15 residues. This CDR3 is CAWSVPGGGNQPQHF. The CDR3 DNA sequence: TGTGCCTGGAGTGTACCCGGCGGAGGCAATCAGCCCCAGCATTTT. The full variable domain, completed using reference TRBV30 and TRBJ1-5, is SQTIHQWPATLVQPVGSPLSLECTVEGTSNPNLYWYRQAAGRGLQLLFYSVGIGQISSEVPQNLSASRPQDRQFILSSKKLLLSDSGFYLCAWSVPGGGNQPQHFGDGTRLSIL.

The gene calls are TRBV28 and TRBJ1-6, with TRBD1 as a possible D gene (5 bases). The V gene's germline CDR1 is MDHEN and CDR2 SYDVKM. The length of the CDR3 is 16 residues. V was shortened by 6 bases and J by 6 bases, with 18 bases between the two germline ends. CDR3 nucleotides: TGTGCCAGCAGCACAAAGGCCCAGGGTTCTAATTCACCCCTCCACTTT. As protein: CASSTKAQGSNSPLHF.

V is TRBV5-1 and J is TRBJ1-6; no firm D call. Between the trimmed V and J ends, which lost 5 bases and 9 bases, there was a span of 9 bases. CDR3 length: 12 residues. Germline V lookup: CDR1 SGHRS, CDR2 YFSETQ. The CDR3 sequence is CASSVTSSPLHF. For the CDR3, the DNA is TGCGCCAGCAGTGTGACCAGTTCACCCCTCCACTTT. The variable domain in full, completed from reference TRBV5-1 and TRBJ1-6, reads KAGVTQTPRYLIKTRGQQVTLSCSPISGHRSVSWYQQTPGQGLQFLFEYFSETQRNKGNFPGRFSGRQFSNSRSEMNVSTLELGDSALYLCASSVTSSPLHFGNGTRLTVT.

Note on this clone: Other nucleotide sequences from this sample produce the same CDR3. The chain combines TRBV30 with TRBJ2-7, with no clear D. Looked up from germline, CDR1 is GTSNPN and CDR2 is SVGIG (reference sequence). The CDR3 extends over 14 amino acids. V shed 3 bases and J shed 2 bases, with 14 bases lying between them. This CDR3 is CAWSPGTATYEQYF. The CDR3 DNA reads TGTGCCTGGAGCCCCGGAACAGCAACCTACGAGCAGTACTTC.

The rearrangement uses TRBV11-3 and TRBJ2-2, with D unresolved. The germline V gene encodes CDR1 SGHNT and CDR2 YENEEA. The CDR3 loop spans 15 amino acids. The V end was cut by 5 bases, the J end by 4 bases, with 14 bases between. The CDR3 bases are TGTGCCAGCAGCCCCCAGCCCGTCTTCACCGGGGAGCTGTTTTTT. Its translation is CASSPQPVFTGELFF.

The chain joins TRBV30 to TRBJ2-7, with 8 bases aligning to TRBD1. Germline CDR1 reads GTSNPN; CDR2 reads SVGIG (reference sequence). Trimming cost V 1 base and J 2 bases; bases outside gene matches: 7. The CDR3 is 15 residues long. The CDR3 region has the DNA TGTGCCTGGAGTGGGGGACAGGTTGGTCCCTACGAGCAGTACTTC. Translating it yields CAWSGGQVGPYEQYF.

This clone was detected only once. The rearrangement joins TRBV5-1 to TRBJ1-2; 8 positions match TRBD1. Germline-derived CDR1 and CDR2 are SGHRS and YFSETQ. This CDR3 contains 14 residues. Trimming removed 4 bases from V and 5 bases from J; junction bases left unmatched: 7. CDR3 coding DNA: TGCGCCAGCAGCGACAGACAGGGGTTTTATGGCTACACCTTC. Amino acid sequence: CASSDRQGFYGYTF.

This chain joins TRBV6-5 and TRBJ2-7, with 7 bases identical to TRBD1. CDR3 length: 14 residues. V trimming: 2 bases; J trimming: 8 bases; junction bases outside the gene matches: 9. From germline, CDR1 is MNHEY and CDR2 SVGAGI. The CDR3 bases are TGTGCCAGCAGTTACGACAGGGTTCGGTCCAAGCAGTACTTC. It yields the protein CASSYDRVRSKQYF.

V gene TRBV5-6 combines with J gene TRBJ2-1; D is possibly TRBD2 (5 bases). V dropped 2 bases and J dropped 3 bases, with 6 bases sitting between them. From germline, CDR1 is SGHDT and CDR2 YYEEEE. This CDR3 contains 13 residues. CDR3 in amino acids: CASSFTSYNEQFF. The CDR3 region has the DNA TGTGCCAGCAGCTTCACTAGCTACAATGAGCAGTTCTTC.

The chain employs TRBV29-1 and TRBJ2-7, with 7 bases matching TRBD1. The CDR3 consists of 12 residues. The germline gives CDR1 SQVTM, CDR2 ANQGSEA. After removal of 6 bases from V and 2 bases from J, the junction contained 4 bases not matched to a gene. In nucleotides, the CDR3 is TGCAGCGTGATCGGGACAGCCTACGAGCAGTACTTC. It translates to CSVIGTAYEQYF.

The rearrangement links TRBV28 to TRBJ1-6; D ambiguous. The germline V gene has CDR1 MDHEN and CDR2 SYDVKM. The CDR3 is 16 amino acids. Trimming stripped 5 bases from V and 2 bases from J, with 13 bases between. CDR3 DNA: TGTGCCAGCAGTCTAGGGTTTGGCCCCTATAATTCACCCCTCCACTTT. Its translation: CASSLGFGPYNSPLHF.